A selection of T cell receptor beta chains follows, all from one sample in a study of blood T cells in healthy people across ages. A single record per CDR3 protein comes from TCRdb applying MiXCR to the 5' RACE reads. The sample lists fewer than 1 million distinct CDR3 sequences, around 43% occurring once. Sequencing was carried out using blood. The receptors stem from a man in his 60s in good health. CDR3s include the opening cysteine and the closing phenylalanine or tryptophan. A D gene is named only where the DNA matches it firmly. Clone size is not always given. Where it is, it says once, few, many or a class for expanded clones.

j_call clone_size d_call v_call cdr3_length cdr3_aa cdr3_nt
TRBJ2-3 few . TRBV2 14 CASSEGRLTDTQYF TGTGCCAGCAGTGAGGGGAGACTCACAGATACGCAGTATTTT
TRBJ2-7 . TRBD2 TRBV20-1 14 CSARVRGRNYEQYF TGCAGTGCTAGAGTGCGGGGGAGAAACTACGAGCAGTACTTC
TRBJ2-2 . . TRBV12-3/TRBV12-4 14 CASNTIANTGELFF TGTGCCAGCAACACGATCGCGAACACCGGGGAGCTGTTTTTT
TRBJ2-2 . . TRBV20-1 12 CSATGNTGELFF TGCAGTGCAACAGGGAACACCGGGGAGCTGTTTTTT
TRBJ2-5 . . TRBV2 14 CASIRDSWAETQYF TGTGCCAGCATCCGGGACTCCTGGGCGGAGACCCAGTACTTC
TRBJ2-6 . . TRBV6-2/TRBV6-3 17 CASSASRIQSGANVLTF TGTGCCAGTAGCGCCAGTAGAATCCAATCTGGGGCCAACGTCCTGACTTTC
TRBJ1-2 . . TRBV4-1 15 CASSQGPTANYGYTF TGCGCCAGCAGCCAAGGGCCGACAGCTAACTATGGCTACACCTTC
TRBJ2-1 . TRBD2 TRBV6-2/TRBV6-3 17 CASSYRTSGRDPGEQFF TGTGCCAGCAGTTACCGGACTAGCGGGAGGGACCCGGGAGAGCAGTTCTTC
TRBJ2-5 many . TRBV12-3/TRBV12-4 13 CASSLAARETQYF TGTGCCAGCAGTTTAGCCGCTAGGGAGACCCAGTACTTC
TRBJ2-1 . TRBD2 TRBV2 15 CASRAGKSSYNEQFF TGTGCCAGCAGAGCGGGAAAGAGCTCCTACAATGAGCAGTTCTTC
TRBJ1-2 many . TRBV5-5 13 CASSEASPYGYTF TGTGCCAGTTCGGAGGCCAGTCCCTATGGCTACACCTTC
TRBJ2-2 . . TRBV21-1 17 CASSKPGPIANTGELFF TGTGCCAGCAGCAAACCCGGACCCATCGCGAACACCGGGGAGCTGTTTTTT
TRBJ1-5 few TRBD1 TRBV7-2 15 CASSGGTGGDQPQHF TGTGCCAGCAGCGGGGGGACAGGGGGCGATCAGCCCCAGCATTTT
TRBJ1-1 . . TRBV2 13 CASSEGTRPKAFF TGTGCCAGCAGTGAAGGGACACGACCAAAAGCTTTCTTT
TRBJ1-1 . . TRBV6-5 14 CASSPGATNTEAFF TGTGCCAGCAGCCCCGGGGCCACGAACACTGAAGCTTTCTTT
TRBJ2-1 many TRBD1 TRBV20-1 15 CSARGQDRSYNEQFF TGCAGTGCTAGAGGCCAGGACAGGTCCTACAATGAGCAGTTCTTC
TRBJ2-7 . TRBD2 TRBV29-1 17 CSARTSGGLASYNEQYF TGCAGCGCCCGGACTAGCGGGGGGTTAGCCTCCTACAATGAGCAGTACTTC
TRBJ2-1 . TRBD1 TRBV27 13 CASSRGTDNEQFF TGTGCCAGCAGTAGGGGGACAGACAATGAGCAGTTCTTC
TRBJ2-3 . . TRBV20-1 17 CSARAPLGRGGTDTQYF TGCAGTGCTAGAGCGCCCCTCGGCAGGGGAGGGACAGATACGCAGTATTTT
TRBJ2-7 . . TRBV20-1 13 CSASWGNSYEQYF TGCAGTGCTAGCTGGGGGAACTCCTACGAGCAGTACTTC
TRBJ1-1 . TRBD1 TRBV12-5 13 CASGLGGTGQAFF TGTGCTAGTGGTTTGGGGGGGACAGGGCAAGCTTTCTTT
TRBJ2-5 . TRBD1 TRBV12-3/TRBV12-4 15 CASSMTGGELGAQYF TGTGCCAGCAGTATGACAGGGGGGGAACTTGGGGCCCAGTACTTC
TRBJ2-7 . . TRBV4-1 14 CASSLQRGVTEQYF TGCGCCAGCAGCCTCCAAAGAGGGGTTACCGAGCAGTACTTC
TRBJ1-1 . . TRBV4-3 14 CASSQGTRTTEAFF TGCGCCAGCAGCCAAGGGACACGAACCACTGAAGCTTTCTTT
TRBJ2-7 . TRBD2 TRBV10-3 14 CAISDRGGPYEQYF TGTGCCATCAGTGATCGGGGAGGGCCCTACGAGCAGTACTTC
TRBJ2-5 once TRBD1 TRBV12-3/TRBV12-4 15 CASSPGDSLGETQYF TGTGCCAGCAGCCCCGGGGACAGCCTTGGAGAGACCCAGTACTTC
TRBJ2-3 few TRBD2 TRBV28 15 CASRGTSGITDTQYF TGTGCCAGCAGAGGGACTAGCGGAATCACAGATACGCAGTATTTT
TRBJ1-2 once . TRBV5-6 15 CASSSLLGTDYGYTF TGTGCCAGCAGCTCTCTATTAGGGACGGACTATGGCTACACCTTC
TRBJ2-3 . . TRBV29-1 12 CSGGRSTDAQYF TGCAGCGGAGGACGGAGCACAGATGCGCAGTATTTT
TRBJ2-3 . TRBD2 TRBV20-1 16 CSAREKERGKGDTQYF TGCAGTGCTAGAGAAAAGGAGCGGGGGAAGGGAGATACGCAGTATTTT
TRBJ1-4 . . TRBV20-1 15 CSAKPYGAAVGKLFF TGCAGTGCTAAGCCGTACGGGGCAGCTGTTGGAAAACTGTTTTTT
TRBJ1-2 few . TRBV18 15 CASSPTIDSHYGYTF TGTGCCAGCTCACCGACAATTGACAGCCACTATGGCTACACCTTC
TRBJ2-1 many . TRBV5-1 13 CASSLDTRNEQFF TGCGCCAGCAGCCTCGACACCCGCAATGAGCAGTTCTTC
TRBJ1-1 . . TRBV20-1 12 CSARQPSTEAFF TGCAGTGCTAGACAGCCGAGCACTGAAGCTTTCTTT
TRBJ2-5 . . TRBV7-9 15 CASSRNTGTPETQYF TGTGCCAGCAGCCGTAACACAGGGACGCCAGAGACCCAGTACTTC
TRBJ2-1 . TRBD2 TRBV29-1 14 CSAGRASSYNEQFF TGCAGCGCTGGGAGGGCCAGCTCCTACAATGAGCAGTTCTTC
TRBJ2-1 . TRBD2 TRBV20-1 14 CSAVGGGIYNEQFF TGCAGTGCTGTGGGGGGGGGAATTTACAATGAGCAGTTCTTC
TRBJ2-1 few TRBD2 TRBV4-1 15 CASSQVAGADNEQFF TGCGCCAGCAGCCAGGTAGCGGGGGCCGACAATGAGCAGTTCTTC
TRBJ2-7 few TRBD2 TRBV19 14 CASSTRGGVDEQYF TGTGCCAGTAGTACGCGGGGGGGTGTCGACGAGCAGTACTTC
TRBJ1-1 . . TRBV27 13 CASRFTVASEAFF TGTGCCAGCAGATTTACAGTAGCATCTGAAGCTTTCTTT
TRBJ1-2 few TRBD1 TRBV7-2 14 CASRKGGVGYGYTF TGTGCCAGCAGGAAAGGGGGCGTAGGGTATGGCTACACCTTC
TRBJ2-1 . TRBD1 TRBV27 14 CASSLGTGLNEQFF TGTGCCAGCAGTTTAGGGACAGGTCTCAATGAGCAGTTCTTC
TRBJ2-1 few TRBD1 TRBV12-3/TRBV12-4 12 CASSLTGGAQFF TGTGCCAGCAGTTTGACAGGGGGCGCACAGTTCTTC
TRBJ2-1 . . TRBV29-1 16 CSVEGLPRLTYNEQFF TGCAGCGTTGAGGGGTTACCGCGACTCACCTACAATGAGCAGTTCTTC
TRBJ2-5 . TRBD2 TRBV6-1 15 CASSEVTSGGLSTYF TGTGCCAGCAGTGAAGTTACTAGCGGGGGCCTCAGTACGTACTTC
TRBJ2-7 . TRBD1 TRBV6-2/TRBV6-3 15 CASTHRDRTSYEQYF TGTGCCAGCACCCACCGGGACAGGACCTCCTACGAGCAGTACTTC
TRBJ1-4 few . TRBV19 13 CASSIGTAEKLFF TGTGCCAGTAGTATAGGGACAGCTGAAAAACTGTTTTTT
TRBJ2-3 . . TRBV7-9 17 CASSLRGRAASTDTQYF TGTGCCAGCAGCTTAAGGGGTAGGGCAGCTAGCACAGATACGCAGTATTTT
TRBJ1-4 few . TRBV4-2 16 CASSQDPDRRGEKLFF TGTGCCAGCAGCCAAGATCCAGACCGAAGAGGGGAAAAACTGTTTTTT
TRBJ2-3 few TRBD1 TRBV13 16 CASSAQQGAGGDTQYF TGTGCCAGCAGCGCACAACAGGGGGCTGGTGGAGATACGCAGTATTTT
TRBJ2-1 . . TRBV5-1 12 CASRGGADEQFF TGCGCCAGCAGAGGGGGGGCCGATGAGCAGTTCTTC
TRBJ2-5 . . TRBV5-1 15 CASSLGSVNGETQYF TGCGCCAGCAGCTTGGGGTCCGTAAACGGGGAGACCCAGTACTTC
TRBJ1-2 . TRBD1 TRBV9 13 CASSGTGLEGYTF TGTGCCAGCAGCGGGACAGGGTTAGAAGGCTACACCTTC
TRBJ1-2 . TRBD1 TRBV2 13 CASSTQQGEGYTF TGTGCCAGCAGTACACAGCAGGGGGAAGGCTACACCTTC
TRBJ2-1 . TRBD1 TRBV4-3 16 CASSQAGQAIYNEQFF TGCGCCAGCAGCCAAGCTGGACAGGCCATATACAATGAGCAGTTCTTC
TRBJ2-3 . . TRBV5-1 14 CASSLGYTTDTQYF TGCGCCAGCAGCTTGGGTTACACCACAGATACGCAGTATTTT
TRBJ2-7 few . TRBV21-1 16 CASSPILPQGAYEQYF TGTGCCAGCAGCCCTATACTTCCCCAAGGCGCCTACGAGCAGTACTTC
TRBJ2-1 . TRBD2 TRBV14 18 CASSQAKRLADFINEQFF TGTGCCAGCAGCCAAGCAAAAAGACTAGCAGACTTTATCAATGAGCAGTTCTTC
TRBJ2-7 . . TRBV20-1 15 CSAREGAGFYNEQYF TGCAGTGCTAGAGAGGGCGCGGGGTTCTACAATGAGCAGTACTTC